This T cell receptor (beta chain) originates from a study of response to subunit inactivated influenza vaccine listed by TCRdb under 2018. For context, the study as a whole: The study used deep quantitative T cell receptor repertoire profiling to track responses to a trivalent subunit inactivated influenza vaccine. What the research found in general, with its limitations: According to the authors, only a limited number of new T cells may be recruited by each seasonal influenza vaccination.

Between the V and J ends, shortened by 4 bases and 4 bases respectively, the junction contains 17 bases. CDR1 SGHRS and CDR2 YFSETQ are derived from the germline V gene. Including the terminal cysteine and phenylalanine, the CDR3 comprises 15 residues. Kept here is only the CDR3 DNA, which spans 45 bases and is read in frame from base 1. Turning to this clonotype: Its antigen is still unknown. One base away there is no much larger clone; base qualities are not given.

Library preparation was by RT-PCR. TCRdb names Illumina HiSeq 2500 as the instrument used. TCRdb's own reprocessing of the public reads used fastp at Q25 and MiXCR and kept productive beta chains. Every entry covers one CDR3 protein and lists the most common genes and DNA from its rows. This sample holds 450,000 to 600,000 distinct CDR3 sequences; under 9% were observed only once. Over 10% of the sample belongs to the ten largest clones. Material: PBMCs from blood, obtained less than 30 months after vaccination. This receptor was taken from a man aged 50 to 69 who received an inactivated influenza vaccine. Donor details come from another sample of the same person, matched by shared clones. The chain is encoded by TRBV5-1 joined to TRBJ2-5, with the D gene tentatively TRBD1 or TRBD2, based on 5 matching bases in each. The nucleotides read TGCGCCAGCAGCCCTGGTCCGGGACCATCAGAGACCCAGTACTTC. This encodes CASSPGPGPSETQYF.